A selection of T cell receptor beta chains follows, all from one sample in a study of PD-L1 blockade in urothelial cancer. Sequencing was performed with immunoSEQ multiplex PCR; in TCRdb, only in-frame clones are kept and a portion is missing. This table holds about 80,000 clones, about nine tenths found once. Material: PBMCs, obtained around atezolizumab (anti-PD-L1) treatment. All receptors derive from a woman in her 70s with urothelial cancer. CDR3s include the opening cysteine and the closing phenylalanine or tryptophan. Fields, in order: J gene, clone size, V gene, D gene, CDR3 protein, CDR3 DNA. The D gene is left open where the match is weak. Part of the rows lack a size; the others show once, few, many or a class for expanded clones.

J: TRBJ1-1; size: .; V: TRBV30; D: TRBD1; CDR3: CAWSKTGDVTEAFF; DNA: TGTGCCTGGAGCAAAACAGGGGATGTTACTGAAGCTTTCTTT
J: TRBJ2-2; size: .; V: TRBV7-8; D: TRBD2; CDR3: CASRPGLAGGRPGELFF; DNA: TGTGCCAGCAGACCGGGACTAGCGGGAGGGAGACCCGGGGAGCTGTTTTTT
J: TRBJ2-1; size: .; V: TRBV4-1; D: TRBD2; CDR3: CASQAIAGVRNEQFF; DNA: TGCGCCAGCCAGGCGATAGCGGGAGTACGCAATGAGCAGTTCTTC
J: TRBJ2-1; size: .; V: TRBV27; D: .; CDR3: CASSLFSLNEQFF; DNA: TGTGCCAGCAGTTTATTTAGCTTGAATGAGCAGTTCTTC
J: TRBJ2-7; size: .; V: TRBV5-1; D: TRBD2; CDR3: CASSTGLAGNEQYF; DNA: TGCGCCAGCAGCACCGGACTAGCGGGGAACGAGCAGTACTTC
J: TRBJ1-2; size: .; V: TRBV27; D: TRBD1; CDR3: CASRGQGYYGYTF; DNA: TGTGCCAGCAGGGGACAGGGATACTATGGCTACACCTTC
J: TRBJ2-5; size: .; V: TRBV5-1; D: TRBD1; CDR3: CASSRGDRGRETQYF; DNA: TGCGCCAGCAGCAGGGGGGACAGGGGAAGGGAGACCCAGTACTTC
J: TRBJ2-2; size: .; V: TRBV5-1; D: TRBD2; CDR3: CASRTSGISGELFF; DNA: TGCGCCAGCCGGACTAGCGGGATCTCCGGGGAGCTGTTTTTT
J: TRBJ2-3; size: .; V: TRBV2; D: .; CDR3: CASSGDNTDTQYF; DNA: TGTGCCAGCAGTGGGGACAACACAGATACGCAGTATTTT
J: TRBJ2-1; size: .; V: TRBV7-8; D: .; CDR3: CASSFARQAAQFF; DNA: TGTGCCAGCAGCTTTGCCCGACAGGCGGCTCAGTTCTTC
J: TRBJ2-5; size: .; V: TRBV5-4; D: .; CDR3: CASSTGLAQETQYF; DNA: TGTGCCAGCAGCACTGGACTCGCCCAAGAGACCCAGTACTTC
J: TRBJ2-6; size: .; V: TRBV30; D: .; CDR3: CAWSSGSGANVLTF; DNA: TGTGCCTGGTCATCCGGGTCTGGGGCCAACGTCCTGACTTTC
J: TRBJ2-3; size: .; V: TRBV4-2; D: TRBD2; CDR3: CASSEAALAGVSTDTQYF; DNA: TGTGCCAGCAGCGAAGCCGCGCTAGCGGGGGTTAGCACAGATACGCAGTATTTT
J: TRBJ1-5; size: .; V: TRBV27; D: .; CDR3: CASSLRFRRQGNQPQHF; DNA: TGTGCCAGCAGTTTAAGGTTTCGTCGTCAGGGGAATCAGCCCCAGCATTTT
J: TRBJ2-3; size: .; V: TRBV7-6; D: TRBD2; CDR3: CASSLRMASGSTDTQYF; DNA: TGTGCCAGCAGCTTAAGGATGGCTAGCGGGAGTACAGATACGCAGTATTTT
J: TRBJ2-3; size: .; V: TRBV28; D: TRBD1; CDR3: CASSSTGNTDTQYF; DNA: TGTGCCAGCAGTTCGACAGGGAACACAGATACGCAGTATTTT
J: TRBJ2-3; size: .; V: TRBV5-1; D: TRBD1; CDR3: CASSSQGARTDTQYF; DNA: TGCGCCAGCAGCTCGCAGGGGGCGCGGACAGATACGCAGTATTTT
J: TRBJ1-3; size: .; V: TRBV2; D: .; CDR3: CASKRTHLLSSGNTIYF; DNA: TGTGCCAGCAAACGGACTCATTTACTTTCCTCTGGAAACACCATATATTTT
J: TRBJ1-4; size: .; V: TRBV30; D: TRBD1; CDR3: CAWMGTGAHSLFF; DNA: TGTGCCTGGATGGGGACAGGGGCACACTCTCTGTTTTTT
J: TRBJ1-4; size: .; V: TRBV6-1; D: TRBD1; CDR3: CASSSDRGLGKLFF; DNA: TGTGCCAGCAGTTCGGACAGGGGGCTTGGGAAACTGTTTTTT
J: TRBJ2-1; size: .; V: TRBV5-1; D: TRBD2; CDR3: CASIGGGRGNEQFF; DNA: TGCGCCAGCATCGGGGGGGGAAGGGGCAATGAGCAGTTCTTC
J: TRBJ1-2; size: .; V: TRBV7-9; D: TRBD1; CDR3: CASSLTGGAGGYTF; DNA: TGTGCCAGCAGCTTGACAGGGGGCGCGGGTGGCTACACCTTC
J: TRBJ1-5; size: .; V: TRBV29-1; D: .; CDR3: CSVEITGEGNQPQHF; DNA: TGCAGCGTTGAAATTACGGGGGAAGGCAATCAGCCCCAGCATTTT
J: TRBJ1-4; size: .; V: TRBV18; D: .; CDR3: CASSPQGPRATNEKLFF; DNA: TGTGCCAGCTCACCTCAGGGGCCCAGGGCAACTAATGAAAAACTGTTTTTT
J: TRBJ2-7; size: .; V: TRBV7-2; D: TRBD1; CDR3: CASSYGTVYEQYF; DNA: TGTGCCAGCAGCTATGGGACAGTCTACGAGCAGTACTTC
J: TRBJ2-3; size: .; V: TRBV10-1; D: .; CDR3: CASSESGGTDTQYF; DNA: TGCGCCAGCAGTGAAAGTGGGGGGACAGATACGCAGTATTTT
J: TRBJ2-2; size: .; V: TRBV7-8; D: TRBD1; CDR3: CASSLFISGTGGTGELFF; DNA: TGTGCCAGCAGCTTATTCATTTCCGGGACAGGGGGAACCGGGGAGCTGTTTTTT
J: TRBJ1-6; size: .; V: TRBV19; D: TRBD1; CDR3: CASSTARGQGSPLHF; DNA: TGTGCCAGTAGTACAGCCAGGGGGCAAGGCTCACCCCTCCACTTT
J: TRBJ2-2; size: .; V: TRBV5-4; D: TRBD1; CDR3: CASSYDRGPGELFF; DNA: TGTGCCAGCAGCTACGACAGGGGGCCCGGGGAGCTGTTTTTT
J: TRBJ1-3; size: .; V: TRBV2; D: TRBD1; CDR3: CASSDPELDRGPGNTIYF; DNA: TGTGCCAGCAGTGACCCCGAGCTAGACAGGGGGCCTGGAAACACCATATATTTT
J: TRBJ2-1; size: .; V: TRBV29-1; D: .; CDR3: CSASSASGNEQFF; DNA: TGCAGCGCCTCTAGTGCCTCGGGGAATGAGCAGTTCTTC
J: TRBJ2-5; size: .; V: TRBV7-9; D: TRBD2; CDR3: CASSPPGGGRETQYF; DNA: TGTGCCAGCAGCCCCCCGGGGGGGGGCAGGGAGACCCAGTACTTC
J: TRBJ2-1; size: .; V: TRBV4-2; D: TRBD1; CDR3: CASSQDSGTGGYNEQFF; DNA: TGTGCCAGCAGCCAAGATTCCGGGACAGGGGGATACAATGAGCAGTTCTTC
J: TRBJ2-3; size: .; V: TRBV9; D: TRBD2; CDR3: CAPGSRTSGADTQYF; DNA: TGTGCCCCTGGGAGTAGGACTAGCGGGGCAGATACGCAGTATTTT
J: TRBJ2-1; size: .; V: TRBV2; D: TRBD1; CDR3: CATSYGPGQGDNEQFF; DNA: TGTGCCACCTCGTATGGACCGGGACAGGGGGACAATGAGCAGTTCTTC
J: TRBJ2-7; size: .; V: TRBV19; D: .; CDR3: CASSIGGETYEQYF; DNA: TGTGCCAGTAGTATCGGAGGTGAAACCTACGAGCAGTACTTC
J: TRBJ2-3; size: .; V: TRBV6-1; D: TRBD1; CDR3: CASRLEDRSTDTQYF; DNA: TGTGCCAGCAGACTAGAGGACAGGTCCACAGATACGCAGTATTTT
J: TRBJ1-1; size: .; V: TRBV4-1; D: TRBD1; CDR3: CASSQPPGQGFGMNTEAFF; DNA: TGCGCCAGCAGCCAACCGCCGGGACAGGGGTTTGGAATGAACACTGAAGCTTTCTTT
J: TRBJ2-2; size: .; V: TRBV9; D: TRBD1; CDR3: CASSVGRQGENGELFF; DNA: TGTGCCAGCAGCGTAGGACGGCAGGGGGAAAACGGGGAGCTGTTTTTT
J: TRBJ2-7; size: .; V: TRBV6-6; D: TRBD1; CDR3: CASSSDPDRAQYF; DNA: TGTGCCAGCAGTTCCGATCCGGACAGGGCCCAGTACTTC
J: TRBJ2-1; size: once; V: TRBV27; D: TRBD2; CDR3: CASRHGGYEQFF; DNA: TGTGCCAGCAGACACGGGGGGTATGAGCAGTTCTTC
J: TRBJ2-7; size: .; V: TRBV7-2; D: TRBD1; CDR3: CASRTGGSSYEQYF; DNA: TGTGCCAGCCGGACAGGGGGAAGCTCCTACGAGCAGTACTTC
J: TRBJ1-1; size: .; V: TRBV5-4; D: .; CDR3: CASSPGRGLNTEAFF; DNA: TGTGCCAGCAGCCCGGGAAGGGGGTTAAACACTGAAGCTTTCTTT
J: TRBJ1-5; size: .; V: TRBV10-3; D: .; CDR3: CATAETGRWGDQPQHF; DNA: TGTGCCACGGCGGAGACGGGACGCTGGGGGGATCAGCCCCAGCATTTT
J: TRBJ1-4; size: .; V: TRBV27; D: .; CDR3: CASRGREGRGNEKLFF; DNA: TGTGCCAGCAGAGGAAGGGAGGGACGCGGTAATGAAAAACTGTTTTTT
J: TRBJ2-2; size: .; V: TRBV9; D: .; CDR3: CASSVRAGVTGELFF; DNA: TGTGCCAGCAGCGTAAGGGCAGGGGTGACCGGGGAGCTGTTTTTT
J: TRBJ2-5; size: .; V: TRBV19; D: TRBD2; CDR3: CASSIVAGQETQYF; DNA: TGTGCCAGTAGTATAGTAGCGGGTCAAGAGACCCAGTACTTC
J: TRBJ2-1; size: .; V: TRBV9; D: TRBD1; CDR3: CASSVPGGVSSYNEQFF; DNA: TGTGCCAGCAGCGTACCAGGGGGCGTAAGCTCCTACAATGAGCAGTTCTTC
J: TRBJ2-1; size: .; V: TRBV14; D: .; CDR3: CASSQVYYNEQFF; DNA: TGTGCCAGCAGCCAAGTTTACTACAATGAGCAGTTCTTC
J: TRBJ1-5; size: .; V: TRBV2; D: TRBD1; CDR3: CASSFGAGGAVQPQHF; DNA: TGTGCCAGCAGTTTCGGGGCAGGGGGCGCGGTTCAGCCCCAGCATTTT